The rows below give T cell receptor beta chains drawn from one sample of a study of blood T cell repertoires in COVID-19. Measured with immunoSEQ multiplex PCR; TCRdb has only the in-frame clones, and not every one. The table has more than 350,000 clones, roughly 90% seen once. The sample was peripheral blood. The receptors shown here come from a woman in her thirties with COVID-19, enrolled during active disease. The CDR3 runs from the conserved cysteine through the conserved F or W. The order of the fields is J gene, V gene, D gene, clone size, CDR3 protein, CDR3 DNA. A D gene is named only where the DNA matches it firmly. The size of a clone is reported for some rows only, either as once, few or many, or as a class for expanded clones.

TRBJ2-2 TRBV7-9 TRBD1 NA CASSLGGGANTGELFF TGTGCCAGCAGCTTAGGAGGGGGCGCCAACACCGGGGAGCTGTTTTTT
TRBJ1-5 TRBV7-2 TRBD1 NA CASSLLAAGGQPQHF TGTGCCAGCAGCTTATTGGCGGCAGGGGGTCAGCCCCAGCATTTT
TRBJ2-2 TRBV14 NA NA CASSPGTPNTGELFF TGTGCCAGCAGCCCCGGGACTCCGAACACCGGGGAGCTGTTTTTT
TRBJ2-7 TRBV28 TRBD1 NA CASSPVGQGGAYEQYF TGTGCCAGCAGTCCCGTGGGACAGGGAGGGGCCTACGAGCAGTACTTC
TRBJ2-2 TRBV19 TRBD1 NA CASSITGGHPGELFF TGTGCCAGTAGTATTACAGGGGGGCATCCCGGGGAGCTGTTTTTT
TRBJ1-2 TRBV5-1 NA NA CATRSARDSSYGYTF TGCGCCACCAGATCCGCGAGGGACTCCTCCTATGGCTACACCTTC
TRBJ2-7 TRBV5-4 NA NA CASSSAGFHEQYF TGTGCCAGCAGCTCAGCAGGGTTCCACGAGCAGTACTTC
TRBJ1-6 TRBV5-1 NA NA CASSLGPAGGPGSALHF TGCGCCAGCAGCTTGGGACCCGCGGGGGGCCCGGGCTCGGCCCTCCACTTT
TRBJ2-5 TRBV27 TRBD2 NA CASRGGGGVRETQYF TGTGCCAGTCGCGGCGGGGGGGGAGTCCGAGAGACCCAGTACTTC
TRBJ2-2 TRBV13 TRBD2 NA CASSAKPLGLAGVTGELFF TGTGCCAGCAGCGCGAAACCCCTAGGGTTAGCGGGAGTGACCGGGGAGCTGTTTTTT
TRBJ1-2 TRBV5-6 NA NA CASSLSWSGYGYTF TGTGCCAGCAGCTTATCGTGGAGCGGCTATGGCTACACCTTC
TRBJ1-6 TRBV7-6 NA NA CASSLAAQDRGNSPLHF TGTGCCAGCAGCTTAGCGGCCCAGGATCGGGGAAATTCACCCCTCCACTTT
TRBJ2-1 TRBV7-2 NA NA CASSSRTHDSYNEQFF TGTGCCAGCAGCTCTCGGACTCATGACTCCTACAATGAGCAGTTCTTC
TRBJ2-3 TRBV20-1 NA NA CSASYPSSTFRGEYTDTQYF TGCAGTGCTAGTTACCCTAGTTCCACCTTCCGCGGCGAATACACAGATACGCAGTATTTT
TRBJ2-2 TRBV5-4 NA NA CASSLGLREIPGELFF TGTGCCAGCAGCTTGGGATTGAGGGAGATCCCCGGGGAGCTGTTTTTT
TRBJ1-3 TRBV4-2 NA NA CASSQGGLSLSGNTIYF TGTGCCAGCAGCCAAGGGGGCCTCTCCCTCTCTGGAAACACCATATATTTT
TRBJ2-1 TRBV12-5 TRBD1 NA CASGWTGGVRSYNEQFF TGTGCTAGTGGCTGGACAGGGGGCGTTCGCTCCTACAATGAGCAGTTCTTC
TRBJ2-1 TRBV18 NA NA CASSPPAVAGNEQFF TGTGCCAGCTCACCACCGGCGGTTGCGGGCAATGAGCAGTTCTTC
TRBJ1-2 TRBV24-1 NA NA CATSHPGHENYGYTF TGTGCCACCAGTCACCCGGGACACGAAAACTATGGCTACACCTTC
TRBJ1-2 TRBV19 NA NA CATSEQRIYGYTF TGTGCCACCTCAGAACAGCGGATCTATGGCTACACCTTC
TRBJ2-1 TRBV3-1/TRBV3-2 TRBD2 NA CASSRRTSGGRSSYNEQFF TGTGCCAGCAGCCGAAGGACTAGCGGGGGCCGCAGCTCCTACAATGAGCAGTTCTTC
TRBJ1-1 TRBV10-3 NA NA CAISEGVNTEAFF TGTGCCATCAGTGAAGGGGTGAACACTGAAGCTTTCTTT
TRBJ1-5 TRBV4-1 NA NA CASSQVTRDQPQHF TGCGCCAGCAGCCAAGTCACGAGGGATCAGCCCCAGCATTTT
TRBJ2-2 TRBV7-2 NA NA CASSFRDSGTGELFF TGTGCCAGCAGCTTTCGAGATAGCGGAACCGGGGAGCTGTTTTTT
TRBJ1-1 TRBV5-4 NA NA CASSLRRSRGEAFF TGTGCCAGCAGCTTGCGACGGTCCAGAGGTGAAGCTTTCTTT
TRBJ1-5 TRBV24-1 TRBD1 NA CATSVGQGGQPQHF TGTGCCACCAGTGTCGGACAGGGCGGTCAGCCCCAGCATTTT
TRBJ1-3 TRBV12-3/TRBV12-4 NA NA CASSSEQGNTIYF TGTGCCAGCAGTTCAGAACAAGGAAACACCATATATTTT
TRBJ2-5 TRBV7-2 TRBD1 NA CASSLTGGGSETQYF TGTGCCAGCAGCTTGACAGGGGGCGGGTCGGAGACCCAGTACTTC
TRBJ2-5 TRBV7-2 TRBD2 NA CASSDSKAGGPGGAQYF TGTGCCAGCAGCGACTCCAAAGCGGGGGGCCCCGGGGGGGCCCAGTACTTC
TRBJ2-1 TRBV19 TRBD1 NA CASSEGQGWGNEQFF TGTGCCAGTAGTGAGGGACAGGGGTGGGGCAATGAGCAGTTCTTC
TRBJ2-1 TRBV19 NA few CASSIDQGGVGIYNEQFF TGTGCCAGTAGTATAGATCAGGGGGGAGTCGGGATCTACAATGAGCAGTTCTTC
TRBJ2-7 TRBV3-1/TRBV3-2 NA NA CASSHPTGMHEQYF TGTGCCAGCAGCCATCCCACAGGGATGCACGAGCAGTACTTC
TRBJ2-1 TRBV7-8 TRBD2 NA CASSPRTSLGNEQFF TGTGCCAGCAGCCCAAGGACTAGCCTAGGCAATGAGCAGTTCTTC
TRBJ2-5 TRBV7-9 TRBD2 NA CASSLGTSWETQYF TGTGCCAGCAGCTTAGGGACTAGCTGGGAGACCCAGTACTTC
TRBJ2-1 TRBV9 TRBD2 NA CASSVYASGYNEQFF TGTGCCAGCAGCGTATATGCTAGCGGGTACAATGAGCAGTTCTTC
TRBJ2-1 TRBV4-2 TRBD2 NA CASSHTSGGANEQFF TGTGCCAGCAGCCATACTAGCGGGGGGGCGAATGAGCAGTTCTTC
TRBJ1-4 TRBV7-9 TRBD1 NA CASSLVLAGGEKLFF TGTGCCAGCAGCTTAGTTTTGGCAGGGGGTGAAAAACTGTTTTTT
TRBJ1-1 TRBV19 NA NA CASSIPGRPSAEAFF TGTGCCAGTAGTATCCCGGGACGCCCTAGCGCTGAAGCTTTCTTT
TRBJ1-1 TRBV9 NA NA CASSVSPKNTEAFF TGTGCCAGCAGCGTATCCCCCAAGAACACTGAAGCTTTCTTT
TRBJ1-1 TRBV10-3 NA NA CAISDNRRGTEAFF TGTGCCATCAGTGACAACAGGCGGGGCACTGAAGCTTTCTTT
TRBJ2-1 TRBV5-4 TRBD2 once CASSSLGGGSYNEQFF TGTGCCAGCAGCTCGCTCGGGGGGGGCTCCTACAATGAGCAGTTCTTC
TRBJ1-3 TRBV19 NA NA CASITAGAGNTIYF TGTGCCAGTATCACGGCAGGGGCTGGAAACACCATATATTTT
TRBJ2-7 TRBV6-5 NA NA CASKRGDARSYEQYF TGTGCCAGCAAGCGCGGGGACGCCCGCTCCTACGAGCAGTACTTC
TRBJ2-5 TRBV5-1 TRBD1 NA CASSLAGSGGWQETQYF TGCGCCAGCAGCTTGGCGGGGTCAGGGGGCTGGCAAGAGACCCAGTACTTC
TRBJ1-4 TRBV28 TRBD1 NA CASSTPGQAITNEKLFF TGTGCCAGCAGCACTCCGGGACAGGCGATAACTAATGAAAAACTGTTTTTT
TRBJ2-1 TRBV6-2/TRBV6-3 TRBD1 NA CASSRQGDNLGQFF TGTGCCAGCAGTCGACAGGGAGATAATTTGGGGCAGTTCTTC
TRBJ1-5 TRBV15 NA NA CATSGRQVGNQPQHF TGTGCCACCAGCGGACGACAGGTAGGGAATCAGCCCCAGCATTTT